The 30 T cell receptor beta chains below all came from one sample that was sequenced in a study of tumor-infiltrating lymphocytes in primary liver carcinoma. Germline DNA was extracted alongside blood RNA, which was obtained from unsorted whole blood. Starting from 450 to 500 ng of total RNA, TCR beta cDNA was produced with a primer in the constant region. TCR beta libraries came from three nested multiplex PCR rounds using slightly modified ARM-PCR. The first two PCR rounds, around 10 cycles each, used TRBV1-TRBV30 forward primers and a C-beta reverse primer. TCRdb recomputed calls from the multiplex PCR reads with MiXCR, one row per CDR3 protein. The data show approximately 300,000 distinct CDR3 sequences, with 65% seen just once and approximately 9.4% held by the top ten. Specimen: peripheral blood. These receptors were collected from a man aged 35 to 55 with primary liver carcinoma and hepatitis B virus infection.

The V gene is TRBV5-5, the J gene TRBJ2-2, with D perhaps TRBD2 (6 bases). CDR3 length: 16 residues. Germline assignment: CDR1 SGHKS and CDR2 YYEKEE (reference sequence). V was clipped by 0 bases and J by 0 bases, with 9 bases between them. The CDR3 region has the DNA TGTGCCAGCAGCTTGGTTAGCGGCGCGAACACCGGGGAGCTGTTTTTT. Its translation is CASSLVSGANTGELFF.

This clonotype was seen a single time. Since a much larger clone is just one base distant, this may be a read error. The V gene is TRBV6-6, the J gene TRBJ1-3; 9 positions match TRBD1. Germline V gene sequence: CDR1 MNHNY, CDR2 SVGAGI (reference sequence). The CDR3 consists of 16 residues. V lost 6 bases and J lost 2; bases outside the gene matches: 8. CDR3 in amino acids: CASSGTTGGTGNTIYF. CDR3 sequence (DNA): TGTGCCAGCAGCGGAACAACAGGGGGCACTGGAAACACCATATATTTT.

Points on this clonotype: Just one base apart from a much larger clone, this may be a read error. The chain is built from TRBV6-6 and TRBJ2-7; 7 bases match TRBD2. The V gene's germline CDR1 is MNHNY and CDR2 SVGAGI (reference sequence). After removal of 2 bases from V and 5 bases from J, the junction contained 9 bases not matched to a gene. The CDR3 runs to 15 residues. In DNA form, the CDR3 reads TGTGCCAGCAGTTACGGACTAGTGGGAGAGGACGAGCAGTACTTC. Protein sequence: CASSYGLVGEDEQYF.

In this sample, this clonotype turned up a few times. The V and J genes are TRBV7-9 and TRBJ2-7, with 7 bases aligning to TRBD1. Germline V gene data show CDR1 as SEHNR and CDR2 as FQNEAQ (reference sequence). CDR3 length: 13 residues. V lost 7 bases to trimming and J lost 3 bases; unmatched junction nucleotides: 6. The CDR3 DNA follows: TGTGCCAGCACCCGAGGGGGCAGCTACGAGCAGTACTTC. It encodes CASTRGGSYEQYF.

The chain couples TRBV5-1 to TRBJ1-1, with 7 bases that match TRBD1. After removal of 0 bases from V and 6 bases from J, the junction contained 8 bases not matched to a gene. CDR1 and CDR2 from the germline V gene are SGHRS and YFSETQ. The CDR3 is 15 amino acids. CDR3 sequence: CASSLAGQGDPEAFF. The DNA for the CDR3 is TGCGCCAGCAGCTTGGCCGGCCAGGGGGACCCTGAAGCTTTCTTT. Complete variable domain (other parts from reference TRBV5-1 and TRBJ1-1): KAGVTQTPRYLIKTRGQQVTLSCSPISGHRSVSWYQQTPGQGLQFLFEYFSETQRNKGNFPGRFSGRQFSNSRSEMNVSTLELGDSALYLCASSLAGQGDPEAFFGQGTRLTVV.

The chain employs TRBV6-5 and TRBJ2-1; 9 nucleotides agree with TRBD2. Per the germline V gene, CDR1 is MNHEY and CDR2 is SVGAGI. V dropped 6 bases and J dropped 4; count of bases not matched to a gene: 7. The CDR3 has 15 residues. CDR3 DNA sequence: TGTGCCAGCAGCCTTCGACTAGCGGTTTACAATGAGCAGTTCTTC. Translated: CASSLRLAVYNEQFF.

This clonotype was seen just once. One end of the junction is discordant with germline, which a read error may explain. The CDR3 region has the DNA TGTGCCATCAGCCAAGTTTGGGACATCTCTGGAAACACCATATATTTT. Encoded protein: CAISQVWDISGNTIYF. The chain links TRBV14 to TRBJ1-3; D might be TRBD1 (6 bases). Germline CDR1 is SGHDN and CDR2 is FVKESK. This CDR3 is 16 amino acids long.

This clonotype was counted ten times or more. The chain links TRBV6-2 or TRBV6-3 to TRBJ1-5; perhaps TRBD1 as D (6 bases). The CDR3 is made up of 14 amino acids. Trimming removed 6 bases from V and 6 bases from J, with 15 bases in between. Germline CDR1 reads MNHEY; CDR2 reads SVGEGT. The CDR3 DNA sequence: TGTGCCAGCAGGGACCCAGGGGAAGGTCAGCCCCAGCATTTT. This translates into CASRDPGEGQPQHF.

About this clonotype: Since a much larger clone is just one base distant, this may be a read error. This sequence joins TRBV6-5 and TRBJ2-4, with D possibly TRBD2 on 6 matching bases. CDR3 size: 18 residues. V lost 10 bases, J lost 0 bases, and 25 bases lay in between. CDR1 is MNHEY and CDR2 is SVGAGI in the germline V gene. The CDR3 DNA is TGTGCCATCAGGTCTCTTCGGACTACAGAACTAGCCAAAAACATTCAGTACTTC. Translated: CAIRSLRTTELAKNIQYF.

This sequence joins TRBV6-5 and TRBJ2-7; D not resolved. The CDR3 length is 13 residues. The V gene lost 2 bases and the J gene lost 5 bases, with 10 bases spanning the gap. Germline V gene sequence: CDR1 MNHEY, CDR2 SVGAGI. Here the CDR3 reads CASSYRMGDEQYF. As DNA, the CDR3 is TGTGCCAGCAGTTACCGTATGGGCGACGAGCAGTACTTC.

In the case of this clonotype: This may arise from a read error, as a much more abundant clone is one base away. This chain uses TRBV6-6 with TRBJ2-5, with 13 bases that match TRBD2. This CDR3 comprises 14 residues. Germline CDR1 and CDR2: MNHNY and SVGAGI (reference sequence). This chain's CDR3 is CVSLGLAGVETQYF. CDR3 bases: TGTGTCAGCCTCGGACTAGCGGGAGTAGAGACCCAGTACTTC.

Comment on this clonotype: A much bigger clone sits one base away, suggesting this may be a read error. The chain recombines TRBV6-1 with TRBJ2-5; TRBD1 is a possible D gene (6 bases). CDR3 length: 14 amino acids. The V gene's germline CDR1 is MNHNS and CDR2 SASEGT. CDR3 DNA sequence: TGTTCCAGCAGCCCCTTGGGGGCTTTACAGACCCAGTACTTC. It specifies CSSSPLGALQTQYF.

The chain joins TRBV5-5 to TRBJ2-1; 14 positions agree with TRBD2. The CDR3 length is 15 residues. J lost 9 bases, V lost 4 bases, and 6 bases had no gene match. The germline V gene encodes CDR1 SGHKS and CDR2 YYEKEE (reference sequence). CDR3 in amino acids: CASSLGLAGVSEQFF. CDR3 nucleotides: TGTGCCAGCAGCCTGGGACTAGCGGGAGTGAGTGAGCAGTTCTTC.

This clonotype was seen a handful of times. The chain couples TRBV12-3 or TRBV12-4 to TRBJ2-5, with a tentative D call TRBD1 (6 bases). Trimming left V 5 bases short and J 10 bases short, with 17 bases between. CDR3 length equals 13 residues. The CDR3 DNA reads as TGTGCCAGCAGTCCCGACAGGTTCTGGATCCAGTACTTC. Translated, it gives CASSPDRFWIQYF.

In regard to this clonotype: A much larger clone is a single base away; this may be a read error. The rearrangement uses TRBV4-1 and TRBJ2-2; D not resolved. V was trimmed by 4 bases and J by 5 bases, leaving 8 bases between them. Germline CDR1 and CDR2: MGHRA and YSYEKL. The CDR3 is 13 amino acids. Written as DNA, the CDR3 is TGCGCCAGCAGCCGTCCCGATACCGGGGAGCTGTTTTTT. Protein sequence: CASSRPDTGELFF.

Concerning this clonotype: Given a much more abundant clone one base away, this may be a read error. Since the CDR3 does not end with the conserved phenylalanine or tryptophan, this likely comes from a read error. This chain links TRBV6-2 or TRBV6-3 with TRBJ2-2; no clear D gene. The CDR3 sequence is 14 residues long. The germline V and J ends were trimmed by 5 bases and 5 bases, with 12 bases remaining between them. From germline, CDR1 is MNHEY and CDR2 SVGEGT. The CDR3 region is CASSPGIDTGELFS. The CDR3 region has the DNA TGTGCCAGCAGTCCCGGAATAGATACCGGGGAGCTGTTTTCT.

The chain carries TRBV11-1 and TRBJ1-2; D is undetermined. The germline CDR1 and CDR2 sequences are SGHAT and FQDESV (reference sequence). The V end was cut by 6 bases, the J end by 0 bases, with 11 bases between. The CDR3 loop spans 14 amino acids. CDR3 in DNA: TGTGCCAGCAGTTTTGGTCGAGCTAACTATGGCTACACCTTC. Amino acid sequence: CASSFGRANYGYTF. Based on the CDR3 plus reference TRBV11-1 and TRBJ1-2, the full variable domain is EAEVAQSPRYKITEKSQAVAFWCDPISGHATLYWYRQILGQGPELLVQFQDESVVDDSQLPKDRFSAERLKGVDSTLKIQPAELGDSAMYLCASSFGRANYGYTFGSGTRLTVV.

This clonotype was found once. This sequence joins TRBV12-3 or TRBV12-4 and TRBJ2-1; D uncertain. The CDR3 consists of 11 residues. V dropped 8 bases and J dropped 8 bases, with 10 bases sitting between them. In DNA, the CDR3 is TGTGCCAGCGAACGGGTCTATGAGCAGTTCTTC. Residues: CASERVYEQFF.

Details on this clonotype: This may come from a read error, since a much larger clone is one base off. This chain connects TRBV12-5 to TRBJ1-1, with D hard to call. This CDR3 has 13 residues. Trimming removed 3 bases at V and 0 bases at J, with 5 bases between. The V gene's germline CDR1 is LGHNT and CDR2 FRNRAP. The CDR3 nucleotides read TGTGCTAGTGGTTTTTCACTGAACACTGAAGCTTTCTTT. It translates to CASGFSLNTEAFF.

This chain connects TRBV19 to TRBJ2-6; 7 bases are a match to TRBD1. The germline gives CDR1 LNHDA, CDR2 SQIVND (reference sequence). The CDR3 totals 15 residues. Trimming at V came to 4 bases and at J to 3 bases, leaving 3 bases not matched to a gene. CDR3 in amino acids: CASSTDRDGANVLTF. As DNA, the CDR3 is TGTGCCAGTAGTACCGACAGGGATGGGGCCAACGTCCTGACTTTC.

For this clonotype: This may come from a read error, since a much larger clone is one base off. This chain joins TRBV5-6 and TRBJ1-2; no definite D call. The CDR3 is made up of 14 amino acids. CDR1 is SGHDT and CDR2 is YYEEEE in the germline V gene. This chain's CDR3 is CTSSLDGLVDGYTF. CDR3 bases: TGTACCAGCAGCTTGGACGGTCTGGTGGATGGCTACACCTTC.

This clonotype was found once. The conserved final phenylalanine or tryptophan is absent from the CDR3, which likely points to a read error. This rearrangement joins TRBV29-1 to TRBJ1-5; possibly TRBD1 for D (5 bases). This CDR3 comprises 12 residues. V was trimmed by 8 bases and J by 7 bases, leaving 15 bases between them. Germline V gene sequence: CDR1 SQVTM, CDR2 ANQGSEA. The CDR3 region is CSIGGAGQPQHS. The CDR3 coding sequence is TGCAGCATTGGCGGGGCGGGGCAGCCCCAGCATTCT.

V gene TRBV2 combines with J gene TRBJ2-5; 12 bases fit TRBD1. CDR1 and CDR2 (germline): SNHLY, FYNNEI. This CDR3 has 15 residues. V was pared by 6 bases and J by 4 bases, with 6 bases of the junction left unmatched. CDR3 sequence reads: CASRPGQGARETQYF. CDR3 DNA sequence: TGTGCCAGCAGACCGGGACAGGGGGCTCGAGAGACCCAGTACTTC.

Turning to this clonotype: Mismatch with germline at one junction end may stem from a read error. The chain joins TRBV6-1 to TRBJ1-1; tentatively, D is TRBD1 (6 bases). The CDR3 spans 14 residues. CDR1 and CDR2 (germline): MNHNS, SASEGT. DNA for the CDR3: TGTGCCAACAGGCCCGGGGGCCTGAACACTGAAGCTCTCTTT. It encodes CANRPGGLNTEALF.

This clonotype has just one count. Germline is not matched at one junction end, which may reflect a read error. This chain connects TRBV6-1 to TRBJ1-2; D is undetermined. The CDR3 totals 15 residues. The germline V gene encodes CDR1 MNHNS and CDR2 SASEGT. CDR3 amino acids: CARSVEVGVNYGYTF. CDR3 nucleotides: TGTGCCAGGAGTGTTGAGGTGGGAGTTAACTATGGCTACACCTTC.

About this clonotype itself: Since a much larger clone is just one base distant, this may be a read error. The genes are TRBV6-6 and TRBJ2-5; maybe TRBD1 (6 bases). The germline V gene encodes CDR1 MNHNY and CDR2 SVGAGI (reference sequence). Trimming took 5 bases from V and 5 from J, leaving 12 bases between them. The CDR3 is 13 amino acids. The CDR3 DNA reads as TGTGCCAGCAGTAGGCAGGGGCGGGAGACCCAGTACTTC. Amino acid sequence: CASSRQGRETQYF.

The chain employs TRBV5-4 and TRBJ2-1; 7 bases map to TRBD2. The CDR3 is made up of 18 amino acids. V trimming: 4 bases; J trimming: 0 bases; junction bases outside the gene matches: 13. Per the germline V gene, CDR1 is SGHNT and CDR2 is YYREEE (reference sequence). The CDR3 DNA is TGTGCCAGCAGCCCGGCCAGGGCGGGAGTTGTCTCCTACAATGAGCAGTTCTTC. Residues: CASSPARAGVVSYNEQFF.

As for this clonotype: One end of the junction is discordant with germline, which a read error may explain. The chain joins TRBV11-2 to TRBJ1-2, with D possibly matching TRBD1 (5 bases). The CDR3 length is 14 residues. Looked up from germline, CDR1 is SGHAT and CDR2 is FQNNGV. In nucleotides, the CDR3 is TGTGCCAGCAGCTTAGACGGGGCTAACTGTGGCTACACCTTC. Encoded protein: CASSLDGANCGYTF.

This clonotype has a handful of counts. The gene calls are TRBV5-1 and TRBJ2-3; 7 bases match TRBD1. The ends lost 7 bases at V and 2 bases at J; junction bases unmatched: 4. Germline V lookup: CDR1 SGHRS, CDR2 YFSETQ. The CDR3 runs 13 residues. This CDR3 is CASGDRVTDTQYF. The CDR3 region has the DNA TGCGCCAGCGGGGACAGAGTCACAGATACGCAGTATTTT.

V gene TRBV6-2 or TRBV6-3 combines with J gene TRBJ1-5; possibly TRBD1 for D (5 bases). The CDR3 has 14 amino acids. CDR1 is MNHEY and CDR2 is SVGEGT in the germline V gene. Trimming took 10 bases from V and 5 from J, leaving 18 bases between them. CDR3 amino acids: CAIRDAGSHQPQHF. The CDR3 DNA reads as TGTGCCATCCGGGACGCCGGCAGCCATCAGCCCCAGCATTTT.